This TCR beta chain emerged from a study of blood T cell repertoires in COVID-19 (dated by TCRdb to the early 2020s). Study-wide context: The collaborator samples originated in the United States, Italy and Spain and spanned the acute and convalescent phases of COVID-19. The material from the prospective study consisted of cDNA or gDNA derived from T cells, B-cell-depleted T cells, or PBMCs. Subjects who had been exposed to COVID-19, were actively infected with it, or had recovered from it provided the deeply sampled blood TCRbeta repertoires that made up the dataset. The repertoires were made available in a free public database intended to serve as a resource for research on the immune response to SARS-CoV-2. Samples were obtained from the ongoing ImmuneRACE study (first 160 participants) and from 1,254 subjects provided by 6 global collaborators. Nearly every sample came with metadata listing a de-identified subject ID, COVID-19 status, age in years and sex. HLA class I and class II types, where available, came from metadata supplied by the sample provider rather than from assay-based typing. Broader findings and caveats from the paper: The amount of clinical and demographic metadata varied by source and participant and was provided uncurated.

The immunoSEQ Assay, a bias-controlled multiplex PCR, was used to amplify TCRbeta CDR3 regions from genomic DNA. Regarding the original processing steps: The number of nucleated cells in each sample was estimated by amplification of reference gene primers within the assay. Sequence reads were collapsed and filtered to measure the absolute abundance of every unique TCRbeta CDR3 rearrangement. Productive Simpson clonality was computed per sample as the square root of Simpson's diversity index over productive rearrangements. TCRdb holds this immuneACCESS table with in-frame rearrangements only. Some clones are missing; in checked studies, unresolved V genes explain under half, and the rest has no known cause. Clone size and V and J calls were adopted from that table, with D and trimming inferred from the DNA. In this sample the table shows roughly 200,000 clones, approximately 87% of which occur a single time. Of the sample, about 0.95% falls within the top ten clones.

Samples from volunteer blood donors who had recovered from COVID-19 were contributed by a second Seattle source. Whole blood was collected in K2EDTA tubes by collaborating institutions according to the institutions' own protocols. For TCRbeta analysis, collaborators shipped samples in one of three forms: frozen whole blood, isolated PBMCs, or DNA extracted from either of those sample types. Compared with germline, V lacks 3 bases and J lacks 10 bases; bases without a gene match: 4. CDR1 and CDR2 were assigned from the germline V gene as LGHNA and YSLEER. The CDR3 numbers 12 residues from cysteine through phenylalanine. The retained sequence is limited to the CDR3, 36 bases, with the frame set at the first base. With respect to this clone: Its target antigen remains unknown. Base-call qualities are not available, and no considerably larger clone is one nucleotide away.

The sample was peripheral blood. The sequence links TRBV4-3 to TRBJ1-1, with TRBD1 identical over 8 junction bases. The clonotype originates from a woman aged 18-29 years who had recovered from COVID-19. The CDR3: CASSHLGQGAFF. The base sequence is TGCGCCAGCAGCCATCTCGGACAGGGAGCTTTCTTT.